These 12 T cell receptor beta chains share one sample of origin, sequenced in a study of T cell responses to AZD1222 COVID-19 vaccine. Measured with immunoSEQ multiplex PCR; TCRdb has only the in-frame clones, and not every one. Of more than 150,000 clones listed, 90% to 95% are singletons. Source: peripheral blood, taken on day 0 of AZD1222 vaccination. These receptor sequences come from an adult in good health.

This sequence joins TRBV7-2 and TRBJ1-5, with 7 positions matching TRBD1. CDR3 length equals 16 residues. Germline trimming cut 6 bases from V and 4 bases from J; bases unmatched to any gene: 12. Looked up from germline, CDR1 is SGHTA and CDR2 is FQGNSA. For the CDR3, the DNA is TGTGCCAGCAGTCCAAAACAGGGGTTTAGTAATCAGCCCCAGCATTTT. Its protein product is CASSPKQGFSNQPQHF.

The chain couples TRBV19 to TRBJ1-1; D gene unclear. The CDR3 has 13 amino acids. The ends were cut back, 3 bases at V and 10 bases at J, with 15 bases in the middle. Per germline, CDR1 LNHDA and CDR2 SQIVND (reference sequence). The CDR3 here is CASSIGEHIGAFF. For the CDR3, the DNA is TGTGCCAGTAGTATCGGGGAACATATAGGAGCTTTCTTT.

The V call is TRBV20-1, the J call TRBJ2-5; D is uncertain. V lost 5 bases and J lost 1, with 5 bases in between. The germline CDR1 and CDR2 sequences are DFQATT and SNEGSKA (reference sequence). The CDR3 has 11 residues. The CDR3 spells CSAGPQETQYF. The CDR3 bases are TGCAGTGCTGGGCCCCAAGAGACCCAGTACTTC.

Note on this clone: Other DNA sequences of this sample code for an identical CDR3. The chain couples TRBV18 to TRBJ2-7; 7 bases match TRBD1. The CDR3 extends over 14 amino acids. Germline CDR1 reads KGHSH; CDR2 reads LQKENI. V gave up 3 bases and J gave up 0 bases; unmatched junction bases: 2. This CDR3 is CASSPRDSSYEQYF. Here the CDR3 DNA reads TGTGCCAGCTCACCCCGGGACAGCTCCTACGAGCAGTACTTC.

This chain uses TRBV19 with TRBJ2-7, with 7 nucleotides matching TRBD1. The V segment lost 9 bases and the J segment 0 bases; nucleotides outside the gene matches: 5. There are 13 residues in the CDR3. Germline CDR1 reads LNHDA; CDR2 reads SQIVND (reference sequence). The CDR3: CASRDSSSYEQYF. DNA of the CDR3: TGTGCCAGCCGGGACAGTAGCTCCTACGAGCAGTACTTC.

This clone has just a few counts. The J gene is TRBJ2-1, the V gene TRBV3-1 (or the pseudogene TRBV3-2), with 7 bases lining up with TRBD1. CDR1 is LGHDT, CDR2 YNNKEL, per germline (reference sequence). The CDR3 runs 17 residues. Losses at the gene ends were 4 bases for V and 1 base for J; bases not matched to a gene: 10. CDR3 sequence reads: CASSRRSDRASYNEQFF. In DNA, the CDR3 is TGTGCCAGCAGCCGAAGGAGCGACAGGGCGTCCTACAATGAGCAGTTCTTC.

V usage is TRBV7-9 and J usage is TRBJ1-4; D perhaps matches TRBD1 (5 bases). This CDR3 contains 12 residues. The V gene lost 4 bases and the J gene lost 8 bases, with 8 bases spanning the gap. From germline, CDR1 is SEHNR and CDR2 FQNEAQ (reference sequence). The CDR3 DNA follows: TGTGCCAGCAGCTGGGGGGTAGAAAAACTGTTTTTT. Its protein is CASSWGVEKLFF.

The chain uses TRBV6-5 and TRBJ1-2; 9 bases align to TRBD1. With V trimmed by 5 bases and J by 4 bases, 8 bases remained unmatched. CDR3 length: 15 residues. CDR1 and CDR2 from the germline V gene are MNHEY and SVGAGI. The CDR3 DNA reads as TGTGCCAGCAGTCCTTGGGCGGGACAGGGCTATGGCTACACCTTC. It yields the protein CASSPWAGQGYGYTF.

The J gene is TRBJ2-3, the V gene TRBV14; 9 bases are a match to TRBD2. V gave up 6 bases and J gave up 5 bases; unmatched junction bases: 3. The CDR3 is made up of 13 amino acids. Looked up from germline, CDR1 is SGHDN and CDR2 is FVKESK. CDR3 sequence: CASSSGRLDTQYF. The CDR3 bases are TGTGCCAGCAGTAGCGGGAGACTAGATACGCAGTATTTT.

A remark on this clone: The sample has other DNA sequences that encode this CDR3 too. This chain links TRBV28 with TRBJ1-3; D remains unclear. V lost 5 bases, J lost 4 bases, and 6 bases lay in between. The CDR3 has 12 residues. The germline V gene has CDR1 MDHEN and CDR2 SYDVKM. CDR3 coding DNA: TGTGCCAGCAGTCTGAGGGGAAACACCATATATTTT. Translation gives CASSLRGNTIYF.

The chain carries TRBV6-5 and TRBJ1-5; maybe TRBD1 (5 bases). Per germline, CDR1 MNHEY and CDR2 SVGAGI. This CDR3 region has 14 residues. Between the trimmed V and J ends, which lost 6 bases and 3 bases, there was a span of 12 bases. The CDR3 is CASRRGGPNQPQHF. CDR3 sequence (DNA): TGTGCCAGCAGAAGGGGCGGACCCAATCAGCCCCAGCATTTT.

The chain carries TRBV12-3 or TRBV12-4 and TRBJ1-3; D not certain. Trimming pared 8 bases from V and 4 bases from J, leaving 12 bases between. The CDR3 is 13 amino acids. CDR3 in DNA: TGTGCCAGCGGGTCCCAGATGGGAAACACCATATATTTT. This codes for CASGSQMGNTIYF.